Listed below are T cell receptor beta chains from one sample, sequenced in a study of blood T cell repertoires in COVID-19. The table came from immunoSEQ multiplex PCR; TCRdb's copy has only in-frame clones and leaves some out. This sample has 60,000 to 70,000 clones, with approximately 80% found just once. The material sequenced was peripheral blood. The receptors come from a woman between 70 and 85 years old with acute or convalescent COVID-19. The CDR3 runs from the conserved cysteine through the conserved F or W.

V gene: TRBV9
J gene: TRBJ2-3
CDR3 protein: CASSPRVGRGESSTDTQYF

V gene: TRBV11-2
J gene: TRBJ1-4
CDR3 protein: CASSMGQGHEKLFF

V gene: TRBV10-2
J gene: TRBJ2-5
CDR3 protein: CASTRLVVAGTSGVDGYF

V gene: TRBV6-5
J gene: TRBJ1-3
CDR3 protein: CASSQTGSGNTIYF

V gene: TRBV7-8
J gene: TRBJ1-3
CDR3 protein: CASTLTGLSGNTIYF

V gene: TRBV24-1
J gene: TRBJ2-5
CDR3 protein: CATSDFRQGQETQYF

V gene: TRBV5-1
J gene: TRBJ1-5
CDR3 protein: CASSLAPVGGNQPQHF

V gene: TRBV4-1
J gene: TRBJ2-4
CDR3 protein: CASSLGQGTQNIQYF

V gene: TRBV5-4
J gene: TRBJ2-3
CDR3 protein: CASSWKGAGTDTQYF

V gene: TRBV6-5
J gene: TRBJ2-7
CDR3 protein: CASRGDRLYEQYF

V gene: TRBV3-1/TRBV3-2
J gene: TRBJ1-1
CDR3 protein: CASSQRDKNTEAFF

V gene: TRBV11-3
J gene: TRBJ1-3
CDR3 protein: CASSRGSGNTIYF

V gene: TRBV11-3
J gene: TRBJ2-5
CDR3 protein: CASSFSGQETQYF

V gene: TRBV30
J gene: TRBJ1-3
CDR3 protein: CAWSVGTSGNTIYF

V gene: TRBV7-9
J gene: TRBJ1-6
CDR3 protein: CASSLDSAALHF

V gene: TRBV19
J gene: TRBJ2-5
CDR3 protein: CASSMDRGQETQYF

V gene: TRBV11-3
J gene: TRBJ2-3
CDR3 protein: CASSWTGPDTQYF

V gene: TRBV19
J gene: TRBJ2-5
CDR3 protein: CATSQHRGVEETQYF

V gene: TRBV5-1
J gene: TRBJ2-3
CDR3 protein: CASSLAPGVGEDTQYF

V gene: TRBV27
J gene: TRBJ2-1
CDR3 protein: CASIRTSDEQFF

V gene: TRBV5-3
J gene: TRBJ1-4
CDR3 protein: CARSPKQVAHRGDEKLFF

V gene: TRBV19
J gene: TRBJ1-1
CDR3 protein: CASIRQGLTTEAFF

V gene: TRBV12-3/TRBV12-4
J gene: TRBJ2-7
CDR3 protein: CASSLGQGGEQYF

V gene: TRBV11-2
J gene: TRBJ1-5
CDR3 protein: CASSQGPGQPQHF

V gene: TRBV2
J gene: TRBJ2-3
CDR3 protein: CASKNRAGADTQYF

V gene: TRBV5-4
J gene: TRBJ1-2
CDR3 protein: CASSLIGQKNYGYTF

V gene: TRBV3-1/TRBV3-2
J gene: TRBJ2-5
CDR3 protein: CASSQEGGRKQETQYF

V gene: TRBV11-2
J gene: TRBJ2-7
CDR3 protein: CASSLPRARTPYEQYF

V gene: TRBV10-1
J gene: TRBJ2-3
CDR3 protein: CASSAGESTDTQYF

V gene: TRBV7-2
J gene: TRBJ2-1
CDR3 protein: CASRRAGGVNEQFF

V gene: TRBV6-5
J gene: TRBJ2-3
CDR3 protein: CASSYSFGGDTQYF

V gene: TRBV30
J gene: TRBJ1-1
CDR3 protein: CAWIPRGGRAFF

V gene: TRBV7-2
J gene: TRBJ1-2
CDR3 protein: CASSSRQGISGYTF

V gene: TRBV2
J gene: TRBJ2-5
CDR3 protein: CASSPDRGRETQYF

V gene: TRBV9
J gene: TRBJ2-1
CDR3 protein: CASSVGSGNNEQFF

V gene: TRBV18
J gene: TRBJ2-5
CDR3 protein: CASSNQARSEEETQYF

V gene: TRBV12-3/TRBV12-4
J gene: TRBJ2-5
CDR3 protein: CASRPQGAETQYF

V gene: TRBV9
J gene: TRBJ2-3
CDR3 protein: CASSVATSGGAYF

V gene: TRBV5-1
J gene: TRBJ2-1
CDR3 protein: CASSLAGVLYNEQFF

V gene: TRBV5-1
J gene: TRBJ1-6
CDR3 protein: CASSSGTANSPLHF

V gene: TRBV5-4
J gene: TRBJ1-2
CDR3 protein: CASSFLGRNPLGYTF

V gene: TRBV7-8
J gene: TRBJ1-2
CDR3 protein: CASSSPTGVTDYGYTF

V gene: TRBV7-9
J gene: TRBJ2-7
CDR3 protein: CASSLGLGGYEQYF

V gene: TRBV2
J gene: TRBJ1-1
CDR3 protein: CASRFGGLNTEAFF

V gene: TRBV10-2
J gene: TRBJ2-1
CDR3 protein: CASRTASGGGFF

V gene: TRBV19
J gene: TRBJ1-1
CDR3 protein: CASKGGTNTEAFF

V gene: TRBV5-1
J gene: TRBJ2-6
CDR3 protein: CASSYNSGANVLTF

V gene: TRBV28
J gene: TRBJ1-1
CDR3 protein: CASSLTGTINTEAFF

V gene: TRBV28
J gene: TRBJ2-1
CDR3 protein: CASFRQASGGYNEQFF

V gene: TRBV7-8
J gene: TRBJ2-6
CDR3 protein: CASSSRDSSSGANVLTF

V gene: TRBV20-1
J gene: TRBJ2-7
CDR3 protein: CSASQAGGGEQYF